These 30 T cell receptor beta chains were all obtained from the same sample, sequenced in a study of identical twins. TCRdb analysed the 5' RACE reads with MiXCR anew, one entry per CDR3 protein. The table has about 570,000 distinct CDR3 sequences, over 8.5% seen once; the top ten hold around 3.1%. The same data also went into a second study, on yellow fever vaccine responses in identical twins.

The sequencing sample was made of PBMCs. These receptors originate from a woman in her late teens or twenties in good health.

This sequence joins TRBV14 and TRBJ2-1; 8 positions agree with TRBD2. Germline assignment: CDR1 SGHDN and CDR2 FVKESK. J gave up 7 bases and V 4 bases, and 15 bases lay outside the gene matches. This CDR3 spans 17 amino acids. The CDR3 loop is CASSRHREGQVWNEQFF. Here the CDR3 DNA reads TGTGCCAGCAGCCGCCACCGGGAGGGCCAAGTGTGGAATGAGCAGTTCTTC. The full variable domain, its missing parts supplied by reference TRBV14 and TRBJ2-1, is EAGVTQFPSHSVIEKGQTVTLRCDPISGHDNLYWYRRVMGKEIKFLLHFVKESKQDESGMPNNRFLAERTGGTYSTLKVQPAELEDSGVYFCASSRHREGQVWNEQFFGPGTRLTVL.

The sample holds many counts of this clonotype. The DNA of the CDR3 is TGCAGTGCTAGATCCAGCGGGAGCTCCTACGAGCAGTACTTC. Its protein product is CSARSSGSSYEQYF. This chain uses TRBV20-1 with TRBJ2-7, with 8 positions matching TRBD2. The junction had 3 bases not matched to a gene; V was cut back by 2 bases and J by 0 bases. This CDR3 is built from 14 residues. The germline CDR1 and CDR2 sequences are DFQATT and SNEGSKA (reference sequence).

V gene TRBV7-8 combines with J gene TRBJ2-7, with 7 bases aligning to TRBD1. The CDR3 spans 16 residues. Germline CDR1 reads SGHVS; CDR2 reads FQNEAQ. Trimming at V came to 6 bases and at J to 2 bases, leaving 13 bases not matched to a gene. The CDR3, as DNA: TGTGCCAGCAGGGAAAGGACAGGCCAACCAACCTACGAGCAGTACTTC. This sequence encodes CASRERTGQPTYEQYF. Supplemented by reference TRBV7-8 and TRBJ2-7, the full variable domain reads GAGVSQSPRYKVAKRGQDVALRCDPISGHVSLFWYQQALGQGPEFLTYFQNEAQLDKSGLPSDRFFAERPEGSVSTLKIQRTQQEDSAVYLCASRERTGQPTYEQYFGPGTRLTVT.

The V and J genes are TRBV11-2 and TRBJ1-1; possible D gene TRBD1, 5 bases. CDR3 size: 13 residues. The germline CDR1 and CDR2 sequences are SGHAT and FQNNGV. V shed 7 bases and J shed 2 bases, with 11 bases lying between them. CDR3 region: CASIGRANTEAFF. CDR3 sequence (DNA): TGTGCCAGCATCGGCAGGGCAAACACTGAAGCTTTCTTT.

This clonotype has more than one count but fewer than ten. CDR3 in DNA: TGTGCCAGCAGTTCCGGACTGATATACAATGAGCAGTTCTTC. Amino acids: CASSSGLIYNEQFF. The chain couples TRBV6-5 to TRBJ2-1, with a possible D match to TRBD2 (5 bases). This CDR3 contains 14 residues. Trimming pared 4 bases from V and 4 bases from J, leaving 11 bases between. Germline V gene sequence: CDR1 MNHEY, CDR2 SVGAGI.

This clonotype has ten or more counts. The chain combines TRBV24-1 with TRBJ2-6; 11 bases are a match to TRBD2. CDR3 length: 17 amino acids. The trim removed 9 bases at V and 1 base at J, leaving 7 bases unmatched. Germline assignment: CDR1 KGHDR and CDR2 SFDVKD. CDR3 amino acids: CATYGTSGKSGANVLTF. CDR3 in DNA: TGTGCCACCTATGGGACTAGCGGCAAATCTGGGGCCAACGTCCTGACTTTC.

This clonotype was seen a handful of times. V usage is TRBV7-9 and J usage is TRBJ2-7; TRBD1 matches at 8 bases. Germline V gene sequence: CDR1 SEHNR, CDR2 FQNEAQ (reference sequence). V lost 6 bases and J lost 6; bases outside the gene matches: 7. The CDR3 contains 13 residues. This CDR3 is CASRGTGSAEQYF. The DNA of the CDR3 is TGTGCCAGCAGGGGGACAGGTTCCGCCGAGCAGTACTTC.

This clonotype was recorded at least ten times. The CDR3 DNA reads as TGTGCCAGCAGCTTTGGTTTCAACTATGGCTACACCTTC. Translation gives CASSFGFNYGYTF. V gene TRBV7-9 combines with J gene TRBJ1-2, with D uncertain. This CDR3 is built from 13 residues. V gave up 3 bases and J gave up 2 bases, with 7 bases separating them. Germline assignment: CDR1 SEHNR and CDR2 FQNEAQ (reference sequence). The full variable domain, completed using reference TRBV7-9 and TRBJ1-2, is DTGVSQNPRHKITKRGQNVTFRCDPISEHNRLYWYRQTLGQGPEFLTYFQNEAQLEKSRLLSDRFSAERPKGSFSTLEIQRTEQGDSAMYLCASSFGFNYGYTFGSGTRLTVV.

This clonotype occurred a few times. This chain connects TRBV5-1 to TRBJ2-5; D possibly uses TRBD1 or TRBD2 (5 bases each). The CDR3 is made up of 15 amino acids. Germline lookup yields CDR1 SGHRS and CDR2 YFSETQ. V lost 1 base, J lost 2 bases, and 12 bases lay in between. The DNA for the CDR3 is TGCGCCAGCAGCTTGTGGGGGACGGTTCAAGAGACCCAGTACTTC. Protein: CASSLWGTVQETQYF.

This clonotype showed up many times. The chain has TRBV15 and TRBJ2-2; TRBD2 might be the D (5 bases). The germline V gene encodes CDR1 LNHNV and CDR2 YYDKDF (reference sequence). V was pared by 0 bases and J by 6 bases, with 11 bases between. The CDR3 is 15 residues long. The CDR3 protein is CATSRDLRDPGELFF. The CDR3 DNA reads TGTGCCACCAGCAGAGATCTTCGGGATCCCGGGGAGCTGTTTTTT.

This clonotype showed up many times. The V and J genes are TRBV20-1 and TRBJ2-3, with TRBD1 as a possible D gene (6 bases). V lost 5 bases and J lost 1, with 19 bases in between. Germline-derived CDR1 and CDR2 are DFQATT and SNEGSKA (reference sequence). The CDR3 is 16 residues long. CDR3 bases: TGCAGTGCTGACCAGTTGGGGGCCGGTGGCACAGATACGCAGTATTTT. It translates to CSADQLGAGGTDTQYF.

This clonotype showed up just a few times. J is TRBJ1-2 and V is TRBV6-2 or TRBV6-3; TRBD1 is a possible D gene (5 bases). The CDR3 runs 14 residues. Germline CDR1 reads MNHEY; CDR2 reads SVGEGT. Trimming took off 6 bases at V and 4 bases at J, with 15 bases between the two ends. The DNA for the CDR3 is TGTGCCAGCAGGGACGAGGGACGGATCTATGGCTACACCTTC. It yields the protein CASRDEGRIYGYTF.

This chain connects TRBV6-2 or TRBV6-3 to TRBJ2-7; 13 nucleotides agree with TRBD2. Germline V gene lookup returns CDR1 MNHEY and CDR2 SVGEGT. V shed 4 bases, J shed 0 bases, and the junction held 9 bases outside the gene matches. The CDR3 is 18 residues long. Here the CDR3 reads CASSFRLAGGISSYEQYF. The CDR3 DNA follows: TGTGCCAGCAGTTTTAGACTAGCGGGAGGCATAAGCTCCTACGAGCAGTACTTC.

Only a few counts were recorded for this clonotype. V usage is TRBV18 and J usage is TRBJ2-7, with no clear D. The ends were cut back, 6 bases at V and 0 bases at J, with 21 bases in the middle. CDR3 length: 17 amino acids. CDR1 and CDR2 from the germline V gene are KGHSH and LQKENI. In nucleotides, the CDR3 is TGTGCCAGCTCCCATGGAGTGGGCGCCCTGAGCTCCTACGAGCAGTACTTC. Translating gives CASSHGVGALSSYEQYF.

This clonotype was seen only a few times. The CDR3 is CSVEFPGPGIEQYF. CDR3 bases: TGCAGCGTTGAATTTCCGGGCCCTGGGATAGAGCAGTACTTC. The V and J genes are TRBV29-1 and TRBJ2-7; D gene ambiguous. V lost 2 bases to trimming and J lost 7 bases, with 18 bases between them. This CDR3 is 14 amino acids long. The germline CDR1 and CDR2 sequences are SQVTM and ANQGSEA.

The rearrangement links TRBV29-1 to TRBJ2-5; a weak D match, TRBD1 (5 bases). Trimming took 2 bases from V and 4 from J, leaving 8 bases between them. CDR1 SQVTM and CDR2 ANQGSEA come from the germline V gene. This CDR3 contains 12 residues. CDR3 in DNA: TGCAGCGTTGAAATGGGGCGAGAGACCCAGTACTTC. It is translated as CSVEMGRETQYF.

This clonotype was seen at least ten times. This rearrangement joins TRBV20-1 to TRBJ1-5; no definite D call. There are 14 residues in the CDR3. Looked up from germline, CDR1 is DFQATT and CDR2 is SNEGSKA (reference sequence). V was pared by 0 bases and J by 0 bases, with 6 bases between. Written as DNA, the CDR3 is TGCAGTGCTAGAGAGCTTTATAGCAATCAGCCCCAGCATTTT. Its protein product is CSARELYSNQPQHF.

This clonotype was recorded a few times. V usage is TRBV3-1 and J usage is TRBJ2-5; 8 nucleotides agree with TRBD2. This CDR3 region has 20 residues. J was trimmed by 1 base and V by 2 bases; bases with no gene match: 18. Germline V gene sequence: CDR1 LGHDT, CDR2 YNNKEL (reference sequence). CDR3 protein: CASSQTRRLPGGVFQETQYF. CDR3 DNA sequence: TGTGCCAGCAGCCAAACGCGCCGGCTCCCGGGAGGGGTCTTCCAAGAGACCCAGTACTTC.

This clonotype was observed a handful of times. The J gene is TRBJ2-6, the V gene TRBV6-8, with D uncertain. The CDR3 has 16 residues. The germline V gene has CDR1 MNHGY and CDR2 SAAAGT. Between the trimmed V and J ends, which lost 2 bases and 0 bases, there was a span of 8 bases. The DNA of the CDR3 is TGTGCCAGCAGTTACCCTAACAACTCTGGGGCCAACGTCCTGACTTTC. Amino acids: CASSYPNNSGANVLTF.

V and J are TRBV7-2 and TRBJ2-5; perhaps TRBD2 as D (6 bases). Trimming took off 4 bases at V and 4 bases at J, with 10 bases between the two ends. This CDR3 region has 13 residues. Germline V gene lookup returns CDR1 SGHTA and CDR2 FQGNSA. The CDR3 nucleotides read TGTGCCAGCAGCTGGAGGGCCACAGAGACCCAGTACTTC. It is translated as CASSWRATETQYF.

V usage is TRBV19 and J usage is TRBJ2-1; D may be TRBD1 or TRBD2 (5 bases each). CDR1 LNHDA and CDR2 SQIVND come from the germline V gene (reference sequence). There are 12 residues in the CDR3. Trimming shortened V by 5 bases and J by 11 bases, and 13 bases separated the two germline ends. CDR3 nucleotide sequence: TGTGCCAGTAGTGTCAGGGAGACAAAGCAGTTCTTC. This gives the protein CASSVRETKQFF.

The rearrangement links TRBV20-1 to TRBJ1-5; the D is unclear. The CDR3 is 14 amino acids. From germline, CDR1 is DFQATT and CDR2 SNEGSKA (reference sequence). V was pared by 4 bases and J by 3 bases, with 13 bases between. The CDR3 DNA reads as TGCAGTGCTACCCTAGTGGGCTACAATCAGCCCCAGCATTTT. Translating it yields CSATLVGYNQPQHF.

Only a few counts were recorded for this clonotype. This rearrangement joins TRBV7-9 to TRBJ2-3; TRBD2 matches at 11 bases. CDR3 length equals 16 residues. The germline V gene has CDR1 SEHNR and CDR2 FQNEAQ (reference sequence). Trimming at V came to 4 bases and at J to 2 bases, leaving 5 bases not matched to a gene. The CDR3, as DNA: TGTGCCAGCAGCTCACTAGCGGGAGAAGACACAGATACGCAGTATTTT. Translating gives CASSSLAGEDTDTQYF. Drawing the rest from reference TRBV7-9 and TRBJ2-3, the complete variable domain is DTGVSQNPRHKITKRGQNVTFRCDPISEHNRLYWYRQTLGQGPEFLTYFQNEAQLEKSRLLSDRFSAERPKGSFSTLEIQRTEQGDSAMYLCASSSLAGEDTDTQYFGPGTRLTVL.

The V gene is TRBV29-1, the J gene TRBJ2-7, with 7 bases aligning to TRBD1. Unmatched junction bases numbered 5, after V lost 4 bases and J lost 2 bases. The CDR3 extends over 13 amino acids. CDR1 and CDR2 (germline): SQVTM, ANQGSEA. The DNA for the CDR3 is TGCAGCGTTGTGGGACAGAGCCCCTACGAGCAGTACTTC. Encoded protein: CSVVGQSPYEQYF.

V and J are TRBV7-2 and TRBJ2-5; 11 positions match TRBD2. The CDR3 spans 16 residues. The V and J ends lost 4 bases and 5 bases, in that order; junction bases with no gene match: 9. The V gene's germline CDR1 is SGHTA and CDR2 FQGNSA. CDR3 loop: CASSSGQLAGAETQYF. In DNA form, the CDR3 reads TGTGCCAGCAGCTCCGGGCAACTAGCGGGGGCTGAGACCCAGTACTTC.

This CDR3 is CASSLEFGRVVSLYGYTF. For the CDR3, the DNA is TGTGCCAGCAGCTTAGAGTTTGGCAGGGTAGTCTCTCTCTATGGCTACACCTTC. The rearrangement links TRBV11-1 to TRBJ1-2; possibly TRBD1 for D (5 bases). Trimming removed 1 base at V and 4 bases at J, with 22 bases between. The CDR3 runs 18 residues. Germline V gene data show CDR1 as SGHAT and CDR2 as FQDESV (reference sequence). Complete variable domain (other parts from reference TRBV11-1 and TRBJ1-2): EAEVAQSPRYKITEKSQAVAFWCDPISGHATLYWYRQILGQGPELLVQFQDESVVDDSQLPKDRFSAERLKGVDSTLKIQPAELGDSAMYLCASSLEFGRVVSLYGYTFGSGTRLTVV.

The CDR3 here is CASSRAGTGNYEQYF. As DNA, the CDR3 is TGTGCCAGCAGCCGCGCCGGGACAGGGAACTACGAGCAGTACTTC. The J gene is TRBJ2-7, the V gene TRBV11-3; 9 positions agree with TRBD1. Per the germline V gene, CDR1 is SGHNT and CDR2 is YENEEA. The ends lost 5 bases at V and 3 bases at J; junction bases unmatched: 8. The CDR3 consists of 15 residues.

This clonotype appeared many times. The gene calls are TRBV11-1 and TRBJ2-3; 14 bases map to TRBD2. The CDR3 extends over 15 amino acids. Germline V gene lookup returns CDR1 SGHAT and CDR2 FQDESV (reference sequence). Unmatched junction bases numbered 1, after V lost 4 bases and J lost 4 bases. The CDR3 sequence is CASSSGLAGADTQYF. The CDR3 DNA follows: TGTGCCAGCAGCTCGGGACTAGCGGGAGCAGATACGCAGTATTTT.

The chain has TRBV6-7 and TRBJ2-6; 9 nucleotides align to TRBD1. TRBV6-7 is identified as an open reading frame with a role that is uncertain. The CDR3 has 14 residues. The CDR3 region has the DNA TGTGGGACAGGGGCGTTCTCTGGGGCCAACGTCCTGACTTTC. It specifies CGTGAFSGANVLTF.

Points on this clonotype: A read error may be the cause here, since a much bigger clone is one base away. The CDR3 end shows no conserved phenylalanine or tryptophan, and so a read error is likely. The chain employs TRBV7-2 and TRBJ2-7; 8 bases fit TRBD1. The germline V gene encodes CDR1 SGHTA and CDR2 FQGNSA. CDR3 length: 14 residues. Germline trimming cut 5 bases from V and 2 bases from J; bases unmatched to any gene: 5. The CDR3 sequence: CASSPGGAAYEQYL. The CDR3 DNA is TGTGCCAGCAGCCCAGGGGGCGCGGCCTACGAGCAGTACTTA.